This TCR beta chain was obtained from a study of blood T cell repertoires in COVID-19. Study in general: COVID-19 samples from acute and convalescent phases originated in the United States, Italy and Spain. In each case, the material was cDNA or gDNA derived from T cells, B-cell-depleted T cells, or PBMCs.

Sequencing used immunoSEQ multiplex PCR; TCRdb keeps in-frame clones, though not all of them. The data hold roughly 150,000 clones, with 80% to 90% observed a single time. The V gene end was trimmed by 5 bases and the J gene end by 3 bases; junction bases not matched to a gene: 7. Germline V gene lookup returns CDR1 SGHNT and CDR2 YENEEA. CDR3 length: 15 amino acids. The chain employs TRBV11-3 and TRBJ2-7, with 10 bases aligning to TRBD1. Sequencing was performed on peripheral blood. This TCR was recovered from a man in his fifties or sixties with acute or convalescent COVID-19. The CDR3: CASSPPGTGDYEQYF. The DNA of the CDR3 is TGTGCCAGCAGCCCGCCCGGGACAGGGGACTACGAGCAGTACTTC.